One T cell receptor beta chain is described in this entry. The sample belongs to a study of shared clonotypes between healthy human individuals. From germline, CDR1 is LNHDA and CDR2 SQIVND (reference sequence). V was trimmed by 3 bases and J by 4 bases, leaving 13 bases between them. This CDR3 region has 14 residues. Sequencing was performed with immunoSEQ multiplex PCR; in TCRdb, only in-frame clones are kept and a portion is missing. This table holds about 1.5 million clones, approximately 98% found once. The rearrangement links TRBV19 to TRBJ2-7; no reliable D call. The receptor's source is a man younger than 45 in good health. The sequencing sample was made of naive CD4+ T cells sorted from blood. Subset described: CD45RA+ positively selected. This CDR3 is CASSIGPERYEQYF. CDR3 DNA sequence: TGTGCCAGTAGTATTGGGCCGGAACGATACGAGCAGTACTTC. Drawing the rest from reference TRBV19 and TRBJ2-7, the complete variable domain is DGGITQSPKYLFRKEGQNVTLSCEQNLNHDAMYWYRQDPGQGLRLIYYSQIVNDFQKGDIAEGYSVSREKKESFPLTVTSAQKNPTAFYLCASSIGPERYEQYFGPGTRLTVT.